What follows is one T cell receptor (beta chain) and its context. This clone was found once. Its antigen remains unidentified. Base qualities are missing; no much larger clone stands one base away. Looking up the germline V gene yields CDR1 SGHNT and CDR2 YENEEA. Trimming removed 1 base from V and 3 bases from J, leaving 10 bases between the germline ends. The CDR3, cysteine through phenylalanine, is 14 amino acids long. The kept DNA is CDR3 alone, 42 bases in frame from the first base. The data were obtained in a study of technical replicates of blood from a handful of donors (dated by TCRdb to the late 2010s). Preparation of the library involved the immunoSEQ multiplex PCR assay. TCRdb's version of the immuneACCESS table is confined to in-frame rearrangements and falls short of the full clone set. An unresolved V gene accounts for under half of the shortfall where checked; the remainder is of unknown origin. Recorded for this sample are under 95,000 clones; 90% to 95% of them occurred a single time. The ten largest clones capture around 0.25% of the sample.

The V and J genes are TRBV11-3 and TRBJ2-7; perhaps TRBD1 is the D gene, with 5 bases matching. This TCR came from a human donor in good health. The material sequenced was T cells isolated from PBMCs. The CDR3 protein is CASSLAGSHYEQYF. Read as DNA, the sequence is TGTGCCAGCAGCTTAGCAGGGTCCCACTACGAGCAGTACTTC.